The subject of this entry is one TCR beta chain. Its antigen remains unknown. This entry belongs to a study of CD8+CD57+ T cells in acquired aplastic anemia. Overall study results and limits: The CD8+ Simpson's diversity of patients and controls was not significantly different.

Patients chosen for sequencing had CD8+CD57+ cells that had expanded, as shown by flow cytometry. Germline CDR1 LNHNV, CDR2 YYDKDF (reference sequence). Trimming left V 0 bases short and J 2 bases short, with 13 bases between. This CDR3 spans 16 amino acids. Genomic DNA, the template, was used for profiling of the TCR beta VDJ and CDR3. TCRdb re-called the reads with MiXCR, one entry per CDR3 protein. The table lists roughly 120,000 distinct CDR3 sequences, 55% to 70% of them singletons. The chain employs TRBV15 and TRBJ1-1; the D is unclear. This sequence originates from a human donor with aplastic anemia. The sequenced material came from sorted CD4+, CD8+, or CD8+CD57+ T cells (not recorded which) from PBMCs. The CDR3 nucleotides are TGTGCCACCAGCAGAGACTACCGAGGGAGCAACACTGAAGCTTTCTTT. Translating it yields CATSRDYRGSNTEAFF. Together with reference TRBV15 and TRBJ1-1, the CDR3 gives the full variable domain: DAMVIQNPRYQVTQFGKPVTLSCSQTLNHNVMYWYQQKSSQAPKLLFHYYDKDFNNEADTPDNFQSRRPNTSFCFLDIRSPGLGDTAMYLCATSRDYRGSNTEAFFGQGTRLTVV.